This T cell receptor beta chain was captured by sequencing in a study of shared clonotypes between healthy human individuals (dated by TCRdb to about 2020). Some background on the complete study: A few men and a couple of women, aged 18 to 49 years, made up the cohort. For each donor, CD4 naive and CD4 memory were each given three plates, CD8 naive was given two plates, and CD8 memory was given one plate. To estimate repertoire size and how much clonotype sharing occurs between individuals, the study deeply sequenced the blood TCR repertoires of five healthy adults. To increase sequencing depth and limit assay-specific biases, TCR repertoire library preparation and sequencing were carried out by different laboratories using diverse techniques. Each donor's leukapheresis produced roughly between roughly 0.85 and 10 billion PBMCs. What the authors observed across the whole study: Only blood was sampled, and tissue TCR repertoires likely differ from those in blood. Even with the large sequencing depth, rarefaction of the sorted-subset datasets indicated that sequencing was incomplete. Compared with non-shared clonotypes, clonotypes shared by all four sorted-subset donors had higher generation probabilities. The genetic and exposure-history diversity represented was limited by the small number of donors. Across a handful of donors, around 5% of naive CD4, roughly 3.5% of naive CD8, 2.3% of memory CD4, and 0.4% of memory CD8 clonotypes were shared. Pairwise subsampling indicated that sequencing depth was expected to affect the degree of clonotype sharing among donors. Larger estimated clonotype richness was generally found for naive subsets than for memory subsets.

The germline V gene encodes CDR1 SGDLS and CDR2 YYNGEE. The CDR3 has 15 amino acids, counting the end cysteine and phenylalanine. The entry retains the CDR3 DNA only, 45 bases that are in frame from base 1. V is shortened by 0 bases, J by 4 bases, and the region joining them spans 11 bases. Donors were healthy HIV-negative adults with no recently reported acute infections or vaccinations. All donors were Caucasian adults living in Nashville, Tennessee, USA. Magnetic negative selection was used to enrich CD4+ T cells, after which naive cells were positively selected on CD45RA and the negative fraction became the memory subset. Blood was collected by leukapheresis, and PBMCs were isolated by Ficoll-Histopaque density gradient centrifugation and then cryopreserved in liquid nitrogen vapor phase. Purity and quantity of every magnetically sorted T cell population were checked by analytical flow cytometry. Each sorted fraction had its genomic DNA isolated and then quantified by UV absorbance on a Nanodrop 2000c.

Using the deep immunoSEQ assay, TCR CDR3 regions were amplified from genomic DNA by multiplex PCR. Extracted genomic DNA from each cell subset was distributed evenly across all wells of several immunoSEQ 96-well plates, and each plate was treated as a replicate. For sorted subsets, approximately 200 ng of genomic DNA, equivalent to about 30,000 T cell genomes, went into each replicate PCR. The purified libraries were quantified using a Qubit 3.0 fluorometer, sized with a Bioanalyzer 2100, and then quantified again using the KAPA Library Quantification kit. Every immunoSEQ 96-well plate was sequenced on a dedicated single-read 150-cycle Illumina NextSeq 550 flow cell. Per the authors' processing: Because the immunoSEQ output included only junctional sequences and no quality scores, the filtering could not be the same as the filtering used for full-length reads. Sequences were annotated with PyIR, a Python wrapper for IgBLAST v1.9, and V/J genes and CDR3 were assigned using IMGT germline references. Reads were filtered out if the reads had weak V/J assignments (E-value above 1e-6), no CDR3, stop codons, out-of-frame junctions, or ambiguous translated residues. V3J clonotypes were defined as sequences sharing the same inferred V gene, J gene, and CDR3 amino acid sequence. Percentage overlap between repertoires was calculated by dividing the number of shared unique clonotypes by the size of the smaller repertoire. Three approaches were used to assess repertoire richness: RTK rarefaction, the Chao1 estimator, and Recon v2.1 estimates of unobserved clonotypes. Generation probabilities were computed with OLGA for all TCRbeta clonotypes obtained by the gDNA method from four donors. TCRdb re-hosts the immuneACCESS table, in-frame sequences only. Its copies lack some clones; in the studies checked, an unresolved V gene accounts for under half of them, and the cause for the rest is not known. That table supplies the V and J calls and clone size; D and trimming were determined from the DNA. Across this sample there are some 2 million clones, with roughly 96% seen only once. In total, the top ten clones hold more than 0.1% of the sample.

This clone was recorded once. Its antigen is currently not known. Nothing much larger sits one base from this clone, and base qualities are not available. Source material: naive CD4+ T cells sorted from blood. What this sample's cell subset or site label stands for: CD45RA+ positively selected. The chain joins TRBV9 to TRBJ2-1; confidence is insufficient to name the D gene. The clonotype originates from a man younger than 35 in good health. CDR3 region: CASSVGSANYNEQFF. The DNA reads TGTGCCAGCAGCGTAGGATCGGCCAATTACAATGAGCAGTTCTTC.